One and the same sample provided the 30 T cell receptor beta chains below, sequenced in a study of technical replicates of blood from several donors. TCRdb keeps only in-frame clones here, not all; method: immunoSEQ multiplex PCR. The data contain under 95,000 clones, approximately 94% of them singletons. Sequenced input: T cells isolated from PBMCs. All receptors derive from a human donor in good health.

This clone was seen a single time. The V gene is TRBV6-1, the J gene TRBJ1-2; 8 bases are shared with TRBD1. Germline assignment: CDR1 MNHNS and CDR2 SASEGT. V lost 3 bases, J lost 4 bases, and 13 bases stayed unmatched. The CDR3 is 17 amino acids. DNA for the CDR3: TGTGCCAGCAGTGATGTCGGCAGGGGGCGCGAGGCCTATGGCTACACCTTC. It yields the protein CASSDVGRGREAYGYTF.

The chain employs TRBV7-9 and TRBJ1-2; the match to TRBD1 covers 7 bases. The germline gives CDR1 SEHNR, CDR2 FQNEAQ (reference sequence). This CDR3 is 13 amino acids long. Trimming took 4 bases from V and 4 from J; bases not matched to a gene: 3. DNA for the CDR3: TGTGCCAGCAGCTCTGGACAGGTCTATGGCTACACCTTC. It specifies CASSSGQVYGYTF.

This clone was seen repeatedly, ten times or more. The V call is TRBV2, the J call TRBJ2-7; D not resolved. The germline CDR1 and CDR2 sequences are SNHLY and FYNNEI. Trimming removed 6 bases at V and 0 bases at J, with 9 bases between. CDR3 size: 13 residues. This CDR3 is CASRVVSSYEQYF. CDR3 bases: TGTGCCAGCAGGGTCGTTAGCTCCTACGAGCAGTACTTC.

The gene calls are TRBV11-2 and TRBJ2-1; 7 nucleotides align to TRBD1. The CDR3 consists of 17 residues. Germline V gene sequence: CDR1 SGHAT, CDR2 FQNNGV. Trimming cost V 0 bases and J 11 bases; bases outside gene matches: 16. CDR3 loop: CASSLEFGLREGGQQFF. DNA for the CDR3: TGTGCCAGCAGCTTAGAGTTCGGGCTAAGAGAAGGGGGCCAGCAGTTCTTC.

The chain is built from TRBV5-1 and TRBJ1-1; 9 bases map to TRBD1. Germline trimming cut 4 bases from V and 2 bases from J; bases unmatched to any gene: 9. CDR1 is SGHRS, CDR2 YFSETQ, per germline. The CDR3 covers 16 residues. CDR3 amino acids: CASSPGQGSDNTEAFF. The CDR3 bases are TGCGCCAGCAGCCCAGGACAGGGGTCTGATAACACTGAAGCTTTCTTT.

This sequence joins TRBV27 and TRBJ2-2; 7 bases line up with TRBD1. The CDR3 contains 15 residues. V was pared by 2 bases and J by 4 bases, with 4 bases of the junction left unmatched. CDR1 MNHEY and CDR2 SMNVEV come from the germline V gene (reference sequence). Here the CDR3 DNA reads TGTGCCAGCAGTTTAGGTCAGGGGGTCACCGGGGAGCTGTTTTTT. This encodes CASSLGQGVTGELFF.

The CDR3, as DNA: TGTGCCAGCAGCACCCACAGAGTAAGTGGCAAGCAGTACTTC. As protein: CASSTHRVSGKQYF. The V gene is TRBV7-8, the J gene TRBJ2-7; D not resolved. Trimming removed 5 bases at V and 8 bases at J, with 19 bases between. Germline assignment: CDR1 SGHVS and CDR2 FQNEAQ. The CDR3 runs 14 residues.

The chain links TRBV28 to TRBJ1-5; a weak D match, TRBD1 (6 bases). CDR3 size: 15 residues. V was shortened by 3 bases and J by 6 bases, with 15 bases between the two germline ends. Germline V gene sequence: CDR1 MDHEN, CDR2 SYDVKM. CDR3: CASSLGAVGRQPQHF. The DNA of the CDR3 is TGTGCCAGCAGTTTGGGGGCAGTTGGTCGTCAGCCCCAGCATTTT.

The sample holds one count of this clone. The chain is built from TRBV19 and TRBJ1-3; D ambiguous. Germline V gene lookup returns CDR1 LNHDA and CDR2 SQIVND (reference sequence). CDR3 length: 14 residues. With 2 bases removed from V and 4 bases from J, the gap between germline ends came to 9 bases. CDR3 DNA sequence: TGTGCCAGTAGTATATTTGAGGGCGGAAACACCATATATTTT. Amino acids: CASSIFEGGNTIYF.

A remark on this clone: The germline gene is not matched at one end of the junction; a read error may be the cause. CDR3 DNA sequence: TGTGCCAGCAGTTATCAGAGGACTAGCGGTAAGGGTGTACACTTC. Amino acids: CASSYQRTSGKGVHF. The V gene is TRBV4-2, the J gene TRBJ2-4; 10 positions agree with TRBD2. The CDR3 contains 15 residues. Germline CDR1 and CDR2: LGHNA and YNFKEQ.

The chain employs TRBV30 and TRBJ2-1; 7 positions match TRBD1. Germline CDR1 is GTSNPN and CDR2 is SVGIG (reference sequence). This CDR3 region has 14 residues. V gave up 0 bases and J gave up 7 bases; unmatched junction bases: 6. The CDR3 reads CAWSVIRGRNEQFF. Written as DNA, the CDR3 is TGTGCCTGGAGTGTAATAAGGGGGCGTAATGAGCAGTTCTTC.

J is TRBJ2-5 and V is TRBV11-2, with 9 bases aligning to TRBD2. V shed 5 bases and J 2 bases; nucleotides not matched to a gene: 3. This CDR3 comprises 14 residues. CDR1 and CDR2 from the germline V gene are SGHAT and FQNNGV. The CDR3 DNA is TGTGCCAGCAGCCGGACTAGCGTTCAAGAGACCCAGTACTTC. This gives the protein CASSRTSVQETQYF.

The chain uses TRBV10-1 and TRBJ2-1; TRBD2 might be the D (6 bases). Trimming took off 5 bases at V and 8 bases at J, with 22 bases between the two ends. The CDR3 has 16 residues. CDR1 is WNHNN, CDR2 SYGVQD, per germline (reference sequence). Here the CDR3 reads CASSSLGGSPRDEQFF. CDR3 DNA sequence: TGCGCCAGCAGTAGCCTTGGGGGGTCACCTCGGGATGAGCAGTTCTTC.

This chain uses TRBV18 with TRBJ2-1; unclear D gene. Trimming stripped 5 bases from V and 0 bases from J, with 20 bases between. The CDR3 contains 18 residues. CDR1 is KGHSH, CDR2 LQKENI, per germline. This CDR3 is CASSSQSIGVDSYNEQFF. Here the CDR3 DNA reads TGTGCCAGCTCATCCCAATCCATCGGAGTAGACTCCTACAATGAGCAGTTCTTC. Full variable domain (rest looked up from reference TRBV18 and TRBJ2-1): NAGVMQNPRHLVRRRGQEARLRCSPMKGHSHVYWYRQLPEEGLKFMVYLQKENIIDESGMPKERFSAEFPKEGPSILRIQQVVRGDSAAYFCASSSQSIGVDSYNEQFFGPGTRLTVL.

The V call is TRBV15, the J call TRBJ1-5, with 7 bases identical to TRBD1. J was trimmed by 4 bases and V by 7 bases; bases with no gene match: 10. CDR1 is LNHNV, CDR2 YYDKDF, per germline (reference sequence). There are 15 residues in the CDR3. The CDR3, as DNA: TGTGCCACCAATGCAGGGGGGCGATTAAATCAGCCCCAGCATTTT. Its protein product is CATNAGGRLNQPQHF.

V and J are TRBV6-4 and TRBJ1-2; 7 nucleotides line up with TRBD1. CDR3 size: 15 residues. Germline trimming cut 2 bases from V and 2 bases from J; bases unmatched to any gene: 5. The V gene's germline CDR1 is MRHNA and CDR2 SNTAGT. CDR3: CASSDREGGNYGYTF. CDR3 DNA: TGTGCCAGCAGTGACCGAGAAGGGGGCAACTATGGCTACACCTTC.

The chain couples TRBV29-1 to TRBJ2-7; TRBD1 matches 9 bases. V was clipped by 0 bases and J by 5 bases; unmatched bases: 2. There are 13 residues in the CDR3. Germline V gene lookup returns CDR1 SQVTM and CDR2 ANQGSEA. Written as DNA, the CDR3 is TGCAGCGTTGAAGAAGACAGGGGGAACGAGCAGTACTTC. Its translation: CSVEEDRGNEQYF.

The chain links TRBV5-1 to TRBJ2-1; D uncertain. In germline, CDR1 is SGHRS, CDR2 YFSETQ. The CDR3 has 15 residues. Trimming stripped 1 base from V and 1 base from J, with 9 bases between. The CDR3 sequence: CASSLNSWSYNEQFF. As DNA, the CDR3 is TGCGCCAGCAGCTTGAACAGTTGGTCCTACAATGAGCAGTTCTTC.

The chain joins TRBV28 to TRBJ2-3; 7 nucleotides match TRBD1. The CDR3 loop spans 15 amino acids. Germline values: CDR1 MDHEN, CDR2 SYDVKM. V was pared by 5 bases and J by 0 bases, with 5 bases of the junction left unmatched. The CDR3 DNA reads as TGTGCCAGCAGTGACAGGGTTGGAAGCACAGATACGCAGTATTTT. Translated: CASSDRVGSTDTQYF.

This chain connects TRBV5-6 to TRBJ1-1; D is uncertain. With 0 bases removed from V and 2 bases from J, the gap between germline ends came to 5 bases. The CDR3 length is 13 residues. Germline-derived CDR1 and CDR2 are SGHDT and YYEEEE. The CDR3 DNA is TGTGCCAGCAGCTTGGGCAGTAACACTGAAGCTTTCTTT. Translated: CASSLGSNTEAFF.

For the CDR3, the DNA is TGCGCCAGCAGCGTACAGCGGGGCTCGAACACCGGGGAGCTGTTTTTT. Translated: CASSVQRGSNTGELFF. The rearrangement links TRBV4-1 to TRBJ2-2; 7 positions agree with TRBD2. Germline V CDR1 and CDR2: MGHRA, YSYEKL. Trimming took 5 bases from V and 0 from J; bases not matched to a gene: 6. The CDR3 contains 16 residues.

The V gene is TRBV7-9, the J gene TRBJ2-1; possibly TRBD2 for D (6 bases). The CDR3 is 14 amino acids. Trimming left V 3 bases short and J 3 bases short, with 9 bases between. The germline V gene encodes CDR1 SEHNR and CDR2 FQNEAQ (reference sequence). The CDR3: CASSLASVYNEQFF. CDR3 DNA: TGTGCCAGCAGCTTGGCTAGCGTCTACAATGAGCAGTTCTTC.

V usage is TRBV10-3 and J usage is TRBJ1-5; unclear D gene. This CDR3 is 14 amino acids long. Germline CDR1 ENHRY, CDR2 SYGVKD. V shed 2 bases and J shed 3 bases, with 8 bases lying between them. The CDR3 protein is CAISEQTVNQPQHF. DNA for the CDR3: TGTGCCATCAGTGAGCAAACAGTCAATCAGCCCCAGCATTTT.

The rearrangement joins TRBV10-1 to TRBJ2-2, with 7 bases identical to TRBD2. V lost 6 bases and J lost 3; bases outside the gene matches: 1. This CDR3 has 13 residues. The germline V gene has CDR1 WNHNN and CDR2 SYGVQD (reference sequence). The CDR3 here is CASSSGDTGELFF. Here the CDR3 DNA reads TGCGCCAGCAGCAGCGGGGACACCGGGGAGCTGTTTTTT.

This sequence joins TRBV15 and TRBJ1-6; TRBD1 matches at 7 bases. In germline, CDR1 is LNHNV, CDR2 YYDKDF (reference sequence). This CDR3 is 17 amino acids long. Trimming at V came to 3 bases and at J to 0 bases, leaving 5 bases not matched to a gene. CDR3 bases: TGTGCCACCAGCAGCGAAGGGGGCAGCTCCTATAATTCACCCCTCCACTTT. This encodes CATSSEGGSSYNSPLHF.

This sequence joins TRBV5-1 and TRBJ2-3, with 10 positions matching TRBD2. Germline trimming cut 4 bases from V and 0 bases from J; bases unmatched to any gene: 5. The CDR3 is made up of 16 amino acids. The V gene's germline CDR1 is SGHRS and CDR2 YFSETQ. The CDR3 is CASSPSGGGSTDTQYF. The CDR3 DNA follows: TGCGCCAGCAGCCCTAGCGGGGGAGGTAGCACAGATACGCAGTATTTT. The full variable domain, completed using reference TRBV5-1 and TRBJ2-3, is KAGVTQTPRYLIKTRGQQVTLSCSPISGHRSVSWYQQTPGQGLQFLFEYFSETQRNKGNFPGRFSGRQFSNSRSEMNVSTLELGDSALYLCASSPSGGGSTDTQYFGPGTRLTVL.

CDR3 loop: CASSQDGYEQYF. DNA of the CDR3: TGTGCCAGCAGCCAAGACGGCTACGAGCAGTACTTC. The chain uses TRBV14 and TRBJ2-7; D remains ambiguous. Trimming removed 0 bases from V and 3 bases from J, with 3 bases in between. The germline CDR1 and CDR2 sequences are SGHDN and FVKESK. There are 12 residues in the CDR3.

V is TRBV5-1 and J is TRBJ2-3; 9 bases map to TRBD2. The germline CDR1 and CDR2 sequences are SGHRS and YFSETQ. J lost 1 base, V lost 4 bases, and 7 bases had no gene match. The CDR3 runs to 16 residues. CDR3 DNA: TGCGCCAGCAGCAGGTCAACTAGCGGGCGCACAGATACGCAGTATTTT. This encodes CASSRSTSGRTDTQYF.

Comment on this clone: The identical CDR3 is also encoded by other nucleotide sequences in the sample. The chain carries TRBV7-9 and TRBJ1-1; D ambiguous. This CDR3 is built from 12 residues. The germline gives CDR1 SEHNR, CDR2 FQNEAQ (reference sequence). Trimming removed 6 bases at V and 5 bases at J, with 10 bases between. Here the CDR3 reads CASSPSGTEAFF. In nucleotides, the CDR3 is TGTGCCAGCAGTCCAAGCGGGACTGAAGCTTTCTTT.

V and J are TRBV6-5 and TRBJ2-6; 7 bases agree with TRBD1. The CDR3 has 16 residues. Germline V lookup: CDR1 MNHEY, CDR2 SVGAGI. V gave up 0 bases and J gave up 4 bases; unmatched junction bases: 3. The CDR3 spells CASSYSTGIGANVLTF. The CDR3 nucleotides are TGTGCCAGCAGTTACTCGACAGGGATCGGGGCCAACGTCCTGACTTTC.